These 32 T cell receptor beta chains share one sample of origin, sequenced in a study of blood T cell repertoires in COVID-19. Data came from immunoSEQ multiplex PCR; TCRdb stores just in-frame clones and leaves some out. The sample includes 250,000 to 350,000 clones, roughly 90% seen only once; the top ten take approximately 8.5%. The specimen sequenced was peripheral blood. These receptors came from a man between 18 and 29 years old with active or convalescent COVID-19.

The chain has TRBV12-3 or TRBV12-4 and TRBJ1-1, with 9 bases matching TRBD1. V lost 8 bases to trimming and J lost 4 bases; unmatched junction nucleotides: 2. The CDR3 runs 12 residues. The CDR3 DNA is TGTGCCAGCGGACAGGGGCTCACTGAAGCTTTCTTT. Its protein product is CASGQGLTEAFF.

The CDR3 protein is CASSPNINNQPQHF. The CDR3 bases are TGTGCCAGCAGCCCGAACATAAACAATCAGCCCCAGCATTTT. The genes are TRBV16 and TRBJ1-5, with D hard to call. Per germline, CDR1 KGHSY and CDR2 FQNENV. The CDR3 consists of 14 residues. Trimming removed 4 bases at V and 3 bases at J, with 10 bases between.

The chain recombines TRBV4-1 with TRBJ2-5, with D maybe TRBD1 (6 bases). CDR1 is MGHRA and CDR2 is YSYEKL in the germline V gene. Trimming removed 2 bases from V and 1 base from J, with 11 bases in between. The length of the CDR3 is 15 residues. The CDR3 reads CASSQPPTGQETQYF. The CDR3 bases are TGCGCCAGCAGCCAACCCCCGACAGGCCAAGAGACCCAGTACTTC.

CDR3 in DNA: TGCAGTGCTAGTTTGGGAGGGGTTGAAAAACTGTTTTTT. The encoded protein is CSASLGGVEKLFF. This sequence joins TRBV20-1 and TRBJ1-4, with TRBD1 as a possible D gene (5 bases). This CDR3 contains 13 residues. The V gene lost 3 bases and the J gene lost 7 bases, with 12 bases spanning the gap. Germline V CDR1 and CDR2: DFQATT, SNEGSKA (reference sequence).

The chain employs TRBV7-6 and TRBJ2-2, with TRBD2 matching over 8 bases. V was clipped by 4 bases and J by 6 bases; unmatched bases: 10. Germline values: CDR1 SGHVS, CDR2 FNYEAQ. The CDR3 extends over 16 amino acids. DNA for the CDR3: TGTGCCAGCAGCTCTAAACTAGCGGTATCCTCCGGGGAGCTGTTTTTT. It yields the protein CASSSKLAVSSGELFF.

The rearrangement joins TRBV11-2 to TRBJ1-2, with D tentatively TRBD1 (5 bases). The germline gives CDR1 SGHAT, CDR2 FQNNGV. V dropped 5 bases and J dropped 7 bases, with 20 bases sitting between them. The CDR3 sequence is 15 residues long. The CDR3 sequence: CASSPSSREGVGYTF. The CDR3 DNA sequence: TGTGCCAGCAGCCCCAGTTCCAGGGAGGGTGTTGGCTACACCTTC.

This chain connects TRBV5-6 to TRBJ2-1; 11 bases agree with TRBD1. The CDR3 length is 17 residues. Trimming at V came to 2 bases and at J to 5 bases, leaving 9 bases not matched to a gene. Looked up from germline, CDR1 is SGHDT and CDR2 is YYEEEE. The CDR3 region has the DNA TGTGCCAGCAGCTTCCCGACCGGGACAGGGGGAAACAATGAGCAGTTCTTC. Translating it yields CASSFPTGTGGNNEQFF. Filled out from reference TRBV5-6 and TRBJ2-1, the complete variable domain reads DAGVTQSPTHLIKTRGQQVTLRCSPKSGHDTVSWYQQALGQGPQFIFQYYEEEERQRGNFPDRFSGHQFPNYSSELNVNALLLGDSALYLCASSFPTGTGGNNEQFFGPGTRLTVL.

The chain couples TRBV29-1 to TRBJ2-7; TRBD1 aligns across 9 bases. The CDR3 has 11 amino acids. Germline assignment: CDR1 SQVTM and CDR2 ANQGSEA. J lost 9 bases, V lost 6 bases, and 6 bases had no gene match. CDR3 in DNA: TGCAGCGTCATGGGACAGGGAGGGCAGTACTTC. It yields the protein CSVMGQGGQYF.

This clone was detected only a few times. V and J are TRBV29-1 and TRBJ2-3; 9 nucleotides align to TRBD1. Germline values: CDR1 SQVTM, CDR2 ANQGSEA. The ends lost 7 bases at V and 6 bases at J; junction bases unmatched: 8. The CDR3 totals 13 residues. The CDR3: CSGGQGRWDTQYF. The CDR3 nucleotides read TGCAGCGGGGGACAGGGAAGGTGGGATACGCAGTATTTT.

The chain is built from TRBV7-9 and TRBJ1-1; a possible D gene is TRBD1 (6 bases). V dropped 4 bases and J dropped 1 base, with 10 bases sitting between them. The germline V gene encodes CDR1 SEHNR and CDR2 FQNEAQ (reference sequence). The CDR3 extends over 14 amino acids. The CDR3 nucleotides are TGTGCCAGCAGCTCAGGGGTCGGGAACACTGAAGCTTTCTTT. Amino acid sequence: CASSSGVGNTEAFF.

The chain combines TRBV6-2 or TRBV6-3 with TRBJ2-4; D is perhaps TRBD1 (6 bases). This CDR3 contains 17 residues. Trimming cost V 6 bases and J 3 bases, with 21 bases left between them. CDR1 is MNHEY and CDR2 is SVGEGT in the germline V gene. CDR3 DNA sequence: TGTGCCAGCAGCCCAAGTTGGGCTCAAGGGGGCAAAAACATTCAGTACTTC. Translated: CASSPSWAQGGKNIQYF.

The CDR3 DNA reads as TGTGCCAGCAGCTCGGACAGGGGTGTCTATGGCTACACCTTC. Translating it yields CASSSDRGVYGYTF. The V call is TRBV7-9, the J call TRBJ1-2; TRBD1 matches at 9 bases. J was trimmed by 4 bases and V by 4 bases; bases with no gene match: 4. The CDR3 loop spans 14 amino acids. Germline V gene lookup returns CDR1 SEHNR and CDR2 FQNEAQ (reference sequence). Full variable domain (rest looked up from reference TRBV7-9 and TRBJ1-2): DTGVSQNPRHKITKRGQNVTFRCDPISEHNRLYWYRQTLGQGPEFLTYFQNEAQLEKSRLLSDRFSAERPKGSFSTLEIQRTEQGDSAMYLCASSSDRGVYGYTFGSGTRLTVV.

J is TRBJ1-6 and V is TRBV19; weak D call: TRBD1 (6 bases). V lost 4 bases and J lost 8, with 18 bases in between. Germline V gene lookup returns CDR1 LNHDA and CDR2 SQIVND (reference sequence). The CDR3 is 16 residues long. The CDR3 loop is CASSTRRQVQHSPLHF. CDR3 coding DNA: TGTGCCAGTAGTACACGGAGACAGGTCCAACATTCACCCCTCCACTTT. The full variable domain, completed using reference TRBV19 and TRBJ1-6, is DGGITQSPKYLFRKEGQNVTLSCEQNLNHDAMYWYRQDPGQGLRLIYYSQIVNDFQKGDIAEGYSVSREKKESFPLTVTSAQKNPTAFYLCASSTRRQVQHSPLHFGNGTRLTVT.

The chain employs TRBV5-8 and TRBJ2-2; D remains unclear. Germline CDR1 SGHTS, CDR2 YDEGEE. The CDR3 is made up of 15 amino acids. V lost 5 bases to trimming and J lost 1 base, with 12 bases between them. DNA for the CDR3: TGTGCCAGCAGTCCAAAGCCGGGGAACACCGGGGAGCTGTTTTTT. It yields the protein CASSPKPGNTGELFF.

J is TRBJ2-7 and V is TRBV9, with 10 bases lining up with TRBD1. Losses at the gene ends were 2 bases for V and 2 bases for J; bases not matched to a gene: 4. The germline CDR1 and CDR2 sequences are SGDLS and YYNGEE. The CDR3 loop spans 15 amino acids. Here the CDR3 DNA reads TGTGCCAGCAGCGTGGGACAGGGGAAGACCTACGAGCAGTACTTC. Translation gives CASSVGQGKTYEQYF.

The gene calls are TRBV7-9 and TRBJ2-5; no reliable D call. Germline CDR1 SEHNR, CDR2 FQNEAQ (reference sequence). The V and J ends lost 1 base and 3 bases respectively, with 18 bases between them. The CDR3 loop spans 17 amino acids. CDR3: CASSLEFEQVIKETQYF. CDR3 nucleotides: TGTGCCAGCAGCTTAGAGTTTGAGCAGGTCATAAAAGAGACCCAGTACTTC.

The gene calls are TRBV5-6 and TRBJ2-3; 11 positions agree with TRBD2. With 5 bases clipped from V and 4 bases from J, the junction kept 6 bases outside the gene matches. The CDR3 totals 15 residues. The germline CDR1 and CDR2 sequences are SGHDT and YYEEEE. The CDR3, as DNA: TGTGCCAGCAGACCCGGGACTAGCGGCTCAGATACGCAGTATTTT. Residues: CASRPGTSGSDTQYF. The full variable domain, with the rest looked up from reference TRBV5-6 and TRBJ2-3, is DAGVTQSPTHLIKTRGQQVTLRCSPKSGHDTVSWYQQALGQGPQFIFQYYEEEERQRGNFPDRFSGHQFPNYSSELNVNALLLGDSALYLCASRPGTSGSDTQYFGPGTRLTVL.

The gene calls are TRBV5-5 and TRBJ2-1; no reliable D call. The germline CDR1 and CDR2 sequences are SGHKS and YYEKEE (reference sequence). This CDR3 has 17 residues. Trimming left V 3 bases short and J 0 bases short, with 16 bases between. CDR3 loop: CASSSIQYPSSYNEQFF. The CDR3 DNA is TGTGCCAGCAGCTCCATACAATACCCTAGCTCCTACAATGAGCAGTTCTTC.

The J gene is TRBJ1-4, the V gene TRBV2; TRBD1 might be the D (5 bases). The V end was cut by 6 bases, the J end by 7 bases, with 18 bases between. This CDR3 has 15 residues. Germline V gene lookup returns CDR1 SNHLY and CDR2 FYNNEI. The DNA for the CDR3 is TGTGCCAGCAGAGCCGGGGAGGGGCCGATTGAAAAACTGTTTTTT. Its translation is CASRAGEGPIEKLFF.

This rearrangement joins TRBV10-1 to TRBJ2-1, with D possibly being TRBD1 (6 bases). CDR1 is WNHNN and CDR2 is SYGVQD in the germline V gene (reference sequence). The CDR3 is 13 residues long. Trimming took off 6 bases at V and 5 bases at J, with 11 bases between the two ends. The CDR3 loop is CASSGWTDNEQFF. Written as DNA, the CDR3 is TGCGCCAGCAGCGGCTGGACAGACAATGAGCAGTTCTTC.

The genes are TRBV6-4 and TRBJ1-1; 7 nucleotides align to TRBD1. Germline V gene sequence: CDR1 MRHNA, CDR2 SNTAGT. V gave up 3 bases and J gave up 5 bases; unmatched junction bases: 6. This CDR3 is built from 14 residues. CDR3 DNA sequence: TGTGCCAGCAGTGAAGGGGGACAGACGACTGAAGCTTTCTTT. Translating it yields CASSEGGQTTEAFF.

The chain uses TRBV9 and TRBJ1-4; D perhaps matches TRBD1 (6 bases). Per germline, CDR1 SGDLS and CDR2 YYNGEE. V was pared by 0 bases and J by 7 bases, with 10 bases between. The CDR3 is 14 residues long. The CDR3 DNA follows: TGTGCCAGCAGCGTAGATCCGACAGGTGAAAAACTGTTTTTT. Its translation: CASSVDPTGEKLFF. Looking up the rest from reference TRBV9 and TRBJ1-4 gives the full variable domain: DSGVTQTPKHLITATGQRVTLRCSPRSGDLSVYWYQQSLDQGLQFLIQYYNGEERAKGNILERFSAQQFPDLHSELNLSSLELGDSALYFCASSVDPTGEKLFFGSGTQLSVL.

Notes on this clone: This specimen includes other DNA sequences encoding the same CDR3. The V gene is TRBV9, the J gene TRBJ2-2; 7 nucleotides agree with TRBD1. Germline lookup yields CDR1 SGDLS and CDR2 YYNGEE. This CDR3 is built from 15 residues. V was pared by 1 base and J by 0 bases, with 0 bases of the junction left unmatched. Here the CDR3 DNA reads TGTGCCAGCAGCGTAACAGGGGCGAACACCGGGGAGCTGTTTTTT. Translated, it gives CASSVTGANTGELFF.

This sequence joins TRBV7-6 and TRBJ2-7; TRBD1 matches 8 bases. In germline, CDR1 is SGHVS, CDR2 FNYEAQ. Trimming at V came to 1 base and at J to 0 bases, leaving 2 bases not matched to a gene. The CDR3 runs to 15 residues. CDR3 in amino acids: CASSLGTGTSYEQYF. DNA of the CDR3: TGTGCCAGCAGCTTAGGGACAGGGACCTCCTACGAGCAGTACTTC.

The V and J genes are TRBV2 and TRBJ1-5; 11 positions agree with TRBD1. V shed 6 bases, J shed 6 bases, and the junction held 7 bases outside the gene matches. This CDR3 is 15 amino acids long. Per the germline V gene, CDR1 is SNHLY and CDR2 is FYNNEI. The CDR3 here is CASRNLGTGGQPQHF. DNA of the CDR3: TGTGCCAGCAGAAATCTCGGGACAGGGGGTCAGCCCCAGCATTTT.

The CDR3 bases are TGTGCCAGCAGTTTACGGGACAACTACGAGCAGTACTTC. Translating it yields CASSLRDNYEQYF. The chain uses TRBV6-2 or TRBV6-3 and TRBJ2-7; perhaps TRBD1 as D (6 bases). Trimming left V 4 bases short and J 3 bases short, with 10 bases between. Germline V gene data show CDR1 as MNHEY and CDR2 as SVGEGT. CDR3 length: 13 residues.

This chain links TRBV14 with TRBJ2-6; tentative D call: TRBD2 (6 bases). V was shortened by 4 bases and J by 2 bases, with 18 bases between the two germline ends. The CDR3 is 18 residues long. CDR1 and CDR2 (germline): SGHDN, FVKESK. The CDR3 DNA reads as TGTGCCAGCAGCCCCCTGGGCGGGGCCTCAACTGGGGCCAACGTCCTGACTTTC. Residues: CASSPLGGASTGANVLTF.

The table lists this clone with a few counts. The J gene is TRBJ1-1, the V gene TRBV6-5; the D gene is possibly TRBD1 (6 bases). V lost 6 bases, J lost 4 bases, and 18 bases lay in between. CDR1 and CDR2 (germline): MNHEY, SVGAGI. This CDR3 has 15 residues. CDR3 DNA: TGTGCCAGCAGACCACCACAGGGTTCTGTCACTGAAGCTTTCTTT. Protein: CASRPPQGSVTEAFF.

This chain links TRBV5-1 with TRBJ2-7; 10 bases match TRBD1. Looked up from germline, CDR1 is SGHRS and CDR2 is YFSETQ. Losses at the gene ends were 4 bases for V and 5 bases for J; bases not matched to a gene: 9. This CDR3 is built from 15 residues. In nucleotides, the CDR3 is TGCGCCAGCAGCCAGAAGACAGGGGGCATGAACGAGCAGTACTTC. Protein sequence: CASSQKTGGMNEQYF. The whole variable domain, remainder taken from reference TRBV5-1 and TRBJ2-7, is KAGVTQTPRYLIKTRGQQVTLSCSPISGHRSVSWYQQTPGQGLQFLFEYFSETQRNKGNFPGRFSGRQFSNSRSEMNVSTLELGDSALYLCASSQKTGGMNEQYFGPGTRLTVT.

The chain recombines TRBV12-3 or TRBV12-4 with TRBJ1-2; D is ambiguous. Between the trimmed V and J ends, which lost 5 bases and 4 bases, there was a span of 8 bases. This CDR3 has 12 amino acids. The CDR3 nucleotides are TGTGCCAGCAGTCTGACTCCCTATGGCTACACCTTC. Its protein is CASSLTPYGYTF.

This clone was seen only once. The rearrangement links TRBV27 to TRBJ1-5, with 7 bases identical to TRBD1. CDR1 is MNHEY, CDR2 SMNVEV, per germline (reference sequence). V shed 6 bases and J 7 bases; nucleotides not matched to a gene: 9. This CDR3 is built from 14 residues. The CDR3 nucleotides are TGTGCCAGCAGATCGAGGGGGCGAGAACAGCCCCAGCATTTT. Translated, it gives CASRSRGREQPQHF.

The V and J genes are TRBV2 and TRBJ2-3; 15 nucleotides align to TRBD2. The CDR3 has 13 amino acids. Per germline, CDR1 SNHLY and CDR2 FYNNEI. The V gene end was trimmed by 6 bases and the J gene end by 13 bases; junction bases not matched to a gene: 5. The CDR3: CASRGLAGGREYF. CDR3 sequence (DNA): TGTGCCAGCAGGGGACTAGCGGGGGGCCGCGAGTATTTT.